Included here is one T cell receptor beta chain sequence, with context. The antigen remains undetermined. The junction does not match germline at one end; this may be a read error. The data were taken from a study of CD8+CD57+ T cells in acquired aplastic anemia. Background on the study: Across the sorted CD4+ and CD8+ cells, DNA amounts averaged roughly 3.5 ug. Findings and limits, study-wide: Between the patient and control groups, CD8+ Simpson's diversity did not differ significantly.

Sequencing was done on patients that had shown CD8+CD57+ cell expansion by flow cytometry. CDR3 and TCR beta VDJ profiling relied on genomic DNA as the template. TCRdb used MiXCR to reprocess the reads, holding one entry per CDR3 protein. Among 200,000 to 250,000 distinct CDR3 sequences listed, less than 75% were seen once. This clonotype was obtained from a human donor with aplastic anemia. The sequencing sample was made of sorted CD4+, CD8+, or CD8+CD57+ T cells (not recorded which) from PBMCs.

The CDR3 DNA follows: TGTGCCAGCATGATGGTTAGCGTAGGGATACTCTTC. As protein: CASMMVSVGILF. The chain is built from TRBV2 and TRBJ1-2; D ambiguous. Germline CDR1 SNHLY, CDR2 FYNNEI. This CDR3 region has 12 residues.